The subject of this entry is one TCR beta chain. The antigen remains unidentified. Losses at the gene ends were 4 bases for V and 1 base for J; bases not matched to a gene: 4. The germline CDR1 and CDR2 sequences are LGHNA and YSLEER. The CDR3 extends over 15 amino acids. These data are taken from a study of monozygotic twins with cystic fibrosis. The study's findings and limits: The repertoire was suggested to be naive-dominated, clonality median about 0.009.

Sequencing was performed with immunoSEQ multiplex PCR; in TCRdb, only in-frame clones are kept and a portion is missing. The table shows some 14,000 clones, with 85% to 95% occurring only once. This chain uses TRBV4-3 with TRBJ1-1; TRBD1 agrees at 9 bases. This sequence was found in a girl aged 2 to 10 with cystic fibrosis. The sequencing sample was made of blood. CDR3 amino acids: CASSLGDRANTEAFF. CDR3 coding DNA: TGCGCCAGCAGCCTCGGGGACAGGGCGAACACTGAAGCTTTCTTT.